This T cell receptor (beta chain) was profiled in a study of T cell responses to AZD1222 COVID-19 vaccine. Libraries were prepared by immunoSEQ multiplex PCR; TCRdb keeps only in-frame clonotypes and omits some of them. The sample includes 150,000 to 200,000 clones, over 85% of them seen just once. On this clone: The antigen is undetermined.

Whole-study results and caveats: Spike as a whole was targeted by vaccine-associated CD4 TCRs, dominant at 160-218 and 743-854. Nearly half of spike-specific TCRs reportedly target variant regions that are unmutated in the B.1.351 and B.1.1.7 variants.

CDR3 size: 13 residues. Trimming cost V 4 bases and J 9 bases, with 11 bases left between them. Germline lookup yields CDR1 SGHRS and CDR2 YFSETQ. Source: peripheral blood, taken 28 days after the second dose of the MenACWY control vaccine. This TCR was sampled from an adult who received the MenACWY meningococcal vaccine as a control. V is TRBV5-1 and J is TRBJ1-6; tentatively, D is TRBD1 (5 bases). The CDR3 region has the DNA TGCGCCAGCAGCGACACGGGGCGTTCACCCCTCCACTTT. Its protein is CASSDTGRSPLHF.